The count of the clone carrying this TCR beta chain is one. V lost 10 bases and J 2 bases, leaving 15 bases between the germline ends. The CDR3 length is 15 residues. In germline, CDR1 is MNHNS, CDR2 SASEGT. The record originates from a study of T cell changes during pregnancy in multiple sclerosis. Generated by immunoSEQ multiplex PCR, the TCRdb table keeps only in-frame clones and is missing some. The sample comprises tens of thousands of clones, roughly 91% of which are singletons, and roughly 0.3% rests with the top ten. Source: CD4+ T cells from peripheral blood mononuclear cells, taken in the third trimester of pregnancy. The TCR was taken from a female donor in good health, enrolled as a control in a pregnancy study. The V and J genes are TRBV6-1 and TRBJ2-6; D perhaps matches TRBD2 (5 bases). The DNA for the CDR3 is TGTGCCACTCTTCGGGGTCCGGCTGGGGCCAACGTCCTGACTTTC. Encoded protein: CATLRGPAGANVLTF.